The sequence of this T cell receptor (beta chain) was determined in a study of T cell responses to AZD1222 COVID-19 vaccine. Study summary: Whether given at about 4 or about 12 weeks, second doses were pooled.

Comments on this clone: Its antigen remains unknown.

Study results and caveats: Most donors were white British and more were female, and clonal diversity was possibly underestimated. Spike was spanned by vaccine-associated CD4 TCRs, with dominance at 160-218 and 743-854. Just a handful of people given AZD1222 tested seropositive at baseline.

Germline V gene data show CDR1 as WSHSY and CDR2 as SAAADI. This CDR3 is built from 14 residues. V lost 3 bases to trimming and J lost 4 bases, with 12 bases between them. Profiled with immunoSEQ multiplex PCR; TCRdb holds only in-frame clones, not every one. The sample shows some 140,000 clones, about 90% of them seen only once. This sequence joins TRBV10-2 and TRBJ1-1; weak D call: TRBD1 (6 bases). The sequencing used peripheral blood, collected on day 0 of AZD1222 vaccination. The origin of this receptor is an adult in good health. This chain's CDR3 is CASSDWGPVTEAFF. CDR3 nucleotides: TGCGCCAGCAGTGATTGGGGGCCCGTCACTGAAGCTTTCTTT.